One and the same sample provided the 25 T cell receptor beta chains below, sequenced in a study of T cells in Graves' hyperthyroidism and ophthalmopathy (dated 2019 in TCRdb). To prepare the library, multiplex PCR was applied. Instrument on record: Illumina HiSeq 2000. The TCR beta CDR3 regions were amplified from the RNA transcripts. A first-round RT-PCR of the TCR CDR3 used the HTBI primer set with the Qiagen OneStep RT-PCR kit. Clones were called with MiXCR by TCRdb after fastp trimmed the public reads at Q25, and only in-frame beta chains were retained. For every CDR3 protein sequence, its rows merge into one entry that carries the most common genes and DNA. This sample has about 380,000 distinct CDR3 sequences in its table, and about a fifth of those were observed once. The ten most abundant clones make up 40% of the sample. The material sequenced was blood. Every receptor here comes from a young man with Graves' ophthalmopathy.

This chain connects TRBV9 to TRBJ2-2; a weak D match, TRBD2 (5 bases). The CDR3 has 17 residues. Trimming took off 4 bases at V and 6 bases at J, with 22 bases between the two ends. Germline V gene data show CDR1 as SGDLS and CDR2 as YYNGEE. CDR3 nucleotides: TGTGCCAGCAGCCCCCGAGTCGGGATTGGTCAGTCCGGGGAGCTGTTTTTT. Protein: CASSPRVGIGQSGELFF.

This clonotype came up many times. The V call is TRBV7-9, the J call TRBJ2-1, with 9 bases fitting TRBD1. The CDR3 contains 14 residues. CDR1 and CDR2 (germline): SEHNR, FQNEAQ (reference sequence). J lost 8 bases, V lost 1 base, and 3 bases had no gene match. The CDR3 DNA reads TGTGCCAGCAGCTTAGTACAGGGGGCTGATGAGCAGTTCTTC. It is translated as CASSLVQGADEQFF.

This clonotype has a count of ten or more. This chain links TRBV2 with TRBJ2-1, with 9 bases that match TRBD2. Germline lookup yields CDR1 SNHLY and CDR2 FYNNEI. This CDR3 has 15 amino acids. The V segment lost 7 bases and the J segment 5 bases; nucleotides outside the gene matches: 9. CDR3 bases: TGTGCCAGCAACCAAGCGGGGGGCCTAAACAATGAGCAGTTCTTC. This encodes CASNQAGGLNNEQFF.

The J gene is TRBJ2-3, the V gene TRBV7-2, with D perhaps assigned TRBD1 or TRBD2 (6 bases each). The CDR3 extends over 14 amino acids. Germline loops: CDR1 SGHTA, CDR2 FQGNSA. The V end lost 0 bases, the J end lost 14 bases, and 18 bases lay between the germline ends. CDR3 sequence: CASSLALAPGARYF. Here the CDR3 DNA reads TGTGCCAGCAGCTTAGCACTAGCCCCGGGGGCGAGGTATTTT.

This clonotype was counted ten times or more. V is TRBV2 and J is TRBJ1-5; TRBD1 aligns across 7 bases. V lost 6 bases and J lost 3; bases outside the gene matches: 8. The germline V gene encodes CDR1 SNHLY and CDR2 FYNNEI. The CDR3 extends over 15 amino acids. The DNA of the CDR3 is TGTGCCAGCAGCAACGGACAGGTCTTCAATCAGCCCCAGCATTTT. The encoded protein is CASSNGQVFNQPQHF.

CDR3 sequence: CAISVTATNEKLFF. In nucleotides, the CDR3 is TGTGCCATCAGTGTGACAGCAACTAATGAAAAACTGTTTTTT. The gene calls are TRBV10-3 and TRBJ1-4, with D possibly matching TRBD1 (5 bases). CDR1 is ENHRY and CDR2 is SYGVKD in the germline V gene. The CDR3 is 14 amino acids. V dropped 4 bases and J dropped 0 bases, with 6 bases sitting between them.

This sequence joins TRBV6-1 and TRBJ2-7; 7 bases are shared with TRBD1. V was clipped by 8 bases and J by 1 base; unmatched bases: 8. CDR3 size: 14 residues. The germline V gene encodes CDR1 MNHNS and CDR2 SASEGT. The CDR3 sequence: CASETPGQSYEQYF. The CDR3 bases are TGTGCCAGCGAAACCCCGGGACAGTCCTACGAGCAGTACTTC.

The chain joins TRBV11-3 to TRBJ2-3, with TRBD2 identical over 13 bases. Trimming took 5 bases from V and 1 from J; bases not matched to a gene: 12. In germline, CDR1 is SGHNT, CDR2 YENEEA. This CDR3 comprises 19 residues. CDR3 residues: CASSGGGGTSGDGTDTQYF. The CDR3 DNA is TGTGCCAGCAGCGGAGGGGGGGGGACTAGCGGGGACGGCACAGATACGCAGTATTTT.

The chain uses TRBV19 and TRBJ2-4; no reliable D call. The CDR3 is 16 amino acids. Trimming pared 5 bases from V and 5 bases from J, leaving 19 bases between. Germline V CDR1 and CDR2: LNHDA, SQIVND (reference sequence). The CDR3 protein is CASSHLLEPGQNIQYF. Here the CDR3 DNA reads TGTGCCAGTAGTCATCTCCTGGAGCCCGGCCAAAACATTCAGTACTTC.

The V and J genes are TRBV5-1 and TRBJ2-5, with D perhaps being TRBD1 or TRBD2 (5 bases each). The germline CDR1 and CDR2 sequences are SGHRS and YFSETQ. V was pared by 0 bases and J by 5 bases, with 17 bases between. The CDR3 extends over 16 amino acids. CDR3 region: CASSLGPGATGETQYF. Here the CDR3 DNA reads TGCGCCAGCAGCTTGGGCCCCGGGGCAACGGGGGAGACCCAGTACTTC.

The chain joins TRBV5-1 to TRBJ2-2; 9 nucleotides agree with TRBD1. CDR3 length: 13 amino acids. CDR1 is SGHRS, CDR2 YFSETQ, per germline. V gave up 4 bases and J gave up 6 bases; unmatched junction bases: 1. CDR3 region: CASSGTGPGELFF. CDR3 bases: TGCGCCAGCAGCGGGACAGGGCCCGGGGAGCTGTTTTTT. The complete variable domain, with remaining parts taken from reference TRBV5-1 and TRBJ2-2, reads KAGVTQTPRYLIKTRGQQVTLSCSPISGHRSVSWYQQTPGQGLQFLFEYFSETQRNKGNFPGRFSGRQFSNSRSEMNVSTLELGDSALYLCASSGTGPGELFFGEGSRLTVL.

This clonotype occurred many times. V gene TRBV28 combines with J gene TRBJ2-2; no definite D call. CDR3 length: 15 residues. The ends were cut back, 6 bases at V and 7 bases at J, with 18 bases in the middle. In germline, CDR1 is MDHEN, CDR2 SYDVKM. The CDR3 loop is CASSSPTLIGGELFF. Written as DNA, the CDR3 is TGTGCCAGCAGCTCACCCACCCTCATTGGCGGGGAGCTGTTTTTT.

With regard to this clonotype: A much larger clone sits a single nucleotide away, making a read error possible. The rearrangement links TRBV20-1 to TRBJ2-1; 9 bases map to TRBD2. The CDR3 is made up of 14 amino acids. Germline trimming cut 1 base from V and 3 bases from J; bases unmatched to any gene: 1. The V gene's germline CDR1 is DFQATT and CDR2 SNEGSKA (reference sequence). This chain's CDR3 is CSARASGDYNEQFF. CDR3 DNA sequence: TGCAGTGCTAGAGCTAGCGGGGACTACAATGAGCAGTTCTTC.

This clonotype appeared many times. The chain has TRBV20-1 and TRBJ2-7; 10 bases are a match to TRBD1. Trimming at V came to 3 bases and at J to 3 bases, leaving 5 bases not matched to a gene. The CDR3 is 14 amino acids. Germline V lookup: CDR1 DFQATT, CDR2 SNEGSKA (reference sequence). The CDR3 is CSARAGTGVYEQYF. For the CDR3, the DNA is TGCAGTGCTAGGGCCGGGACAGGGGTCTACGAGCAGTACTTC.

This clonotype was picked up a small number of times. The chain has TRBV28 and TRBJ1-1; D is unclear. The V and J ends lost 1 base and 1 base respectively, with 10 bases between them. The CDR3 contains 15 residues. Germline CDR1 and CDR2: MDHEN and SYDVKM. The CDR3 region has the DNA TGTGCCAGCAGTTTATTTCCTATTGGGAACACTGAAGCTTTCTTT. This sequence encodes CASSLFPIGNTEAFF.

This clonotype has ten or more counts. The gene calls are TRBV3-1 and TRBJ1-4, with 9 bases identical to TRBD1. Trimming removed 7 bases from V and 12 bases from J; junction bases left unmatched: 12. This CDR3 spans 14 amino acids. CDR1 and CDR2 from the germline V gene are LGHDT and YNNKEL (reference sequence). The CDR3 DNA is TGTGCCAGCACCACCCTTACAACAGGGGGCCAACTGTTTTTT. This translates into CASTTLTTGGQLFF.

In DNA form, the CDR3 reads TGTGCCAGCAGTTACGGGGGAACTAATGAAAAACTGTTTTTT. It is translated as CASSYGGTNEKLFF. This chain uses TRBV6-5 with TRBJ1-4; tentative D call: TRBD1 (5 bases). V lost 2 bases and J 1 base, leaving 5 bases between the germline ends. Per the germline V gene, CDR1 is MNHEY and CDR2 is SVGAGI. CDR3 size: 14 residues.

This clonotype was seen many times. The V and J genes are TRBV6-5 and TRBJ2-1, with 7 positions matching TRBD1. The CDR3 contains 16 residues. The germline gives CDR1 MNHEY, CDR2 SVGAGI. Losses at the gene ends were 2 bases for V and 6 bases for J; bases not matched to a gene: 10. CDR3 in DNA: TGTGCCAGCAGTTACCTACAGGGGCTGGTGGGCAATGAGCAGTTCTTC. Protein: CASSYLQGLVGNEQFF.

Ten or more counts support this clonotype. The chain employs TRBV7-2 and TRBJ1-4, with D maybe TRBD1 (5 bases). V shed 5 bases and J shed 3 bases, with 13 bases lying between them. CDR1 is SGHTA and CDR2 is FQGNSA in the germline V gene. The CDR3 is 15 residues long. The CDR3 region is CASSVRTSPNEKLFF. CDR3 nucleotide sequence: TGTGCCAGCAGCGTCCGGACATCGCCTAATGAAAAACTGTTTTTT.

This clonotype has just a few counts. The genes are TRBV4-1 and TRBJ2-5; TRBD2 matches 12 bases. J lost 2 bases, V lost 0 bases, and 4 bases had no gene match. The CDR3 is 17 residues long. The germline gives CDR1 MGHRA, CDR2 YSYEKL. DNA of the CDR3: TGCGCCAGCAGCCAAGATCGGACTAGCGGGGTTCAAGAGACCCAGTACTTC. It yields the protein CASSQDRTSGVQETQYF.

The chain combines TRBV4-1 with TRBJ1-2; the match to TRBD1 covers 8 bases. The CDR3 is made up of 14 amino acids. V gave up 3 bases and J gave up 7 bases; unmatched junction bases: 7. CDR1 MGHRA and CDR2 YSYEKL come from the germline V gene. The CDR3 spells CASSHPGQGGGYTF. CDR3 DNA sequence: TGCGCCAGCAGCCACCCCGGACAGGGCGGTGGCTACACCTTC.

The sample holds many counts of this clonotype. The chain is built from TRBV20-1 and TRBJ2-1, with TRBD2 identical over 11 bases. The V segment lost 4 bases and the J segment 3 bases; nucleotides outside the gene matches: 5. Germline V gene data show CDR1 as DFQATT and CDR2 as SNEGSKA (reference sequence). The CDR3 loop spans 15 amino acids. The CDR3 region is CSATSTSGVYNEQFF. In nucleotides, the CDR3 is TGCAGTGCTACATCGACTAGCGGGGTCTACAATGAGCAGTTCTTC.

The chain uses TRBV6-1 and TRBJ1-1, with 7 positions matching TRBD1. The CDR3 spans 14 residues. Looked up from germline, CDR1 is MNHNS and CDR2 is SASEGT. J lost 2 bases, V lost 8 bases, and 8 bases had no gene match. The CDR3 region is CASHRGGGNTEAFF. The CDR3 nucleotides are TGTGCCAGCCACAGGGGAGGAGGAAACACTGAAGCTTTCTTT.

The CDR3 loop is CASSVELAGNTGELFF. The CDR3 DNA reads TGTGCCAGCAGCGTAGAATTAGCGGGGAACACCGGGGAGCTGTTTTTT. This sequence joins TRBV9 and TRBJ2-2; TRBD2 aligns across 7 bases. The CDR3 length is 16 residues. Germline V gives CDR1 SGDLS, CDR2 YYNGEE. The junction had 3 bases not matched to a gene; V was cut back by 0 bases and J by 1 base. Looking up the rest from reference TRBV9 and TRBJ2-2 gives the full variable domain: DSGVTQTPKHLITATGQRVTLRCSPRSGDLSVYWYQQSLDQGLQFLIQYYNGEERAKGNILERFSAQQFPDLHSELNLSSLELGDSALYFCASSVELAGNTGELFFGEGSRLTVL.

The chain uses TRBV27 and TRBJ2-1; a weak D match, TRBD2 (7 bases). The CDR3 contains 16 residues. Germline V CDR1 and CDR2: MNHEY, SMNVEV (reference sequence). V was pared by 1 base and J by 0 bases, with 10 bases between. This chain's CDR3 is CASSLWGGSSYNEQFF. The CDR3 DNA reads TGTGCCAGCAGTTTATGGGGGGGCAGCTCCTACAATGAGCAGTTCTTC.